The clone carrying this T cell receptor (beta chain) was observed at least ten times. Germline lookup yields CDR1 MNHEY and CDR2 SVGEGT. Trimming left V 7 bases short and J 6 bases short, with 16 bases between. CDR3 length: 14 residues. TCRdb used MiXCR to reprocess the 5' RACE reads, holding one entry per CDR3 protein. The sample holds hundreds of thousands of distinct CDR3 sequences; roughly 10% are singletons and the top ten take roughly 7%. This sample was included in a study of identical twins. These same records also appear under a second study, on yellow fever vaccine responses in identical twins.

The sequenced sample was CD8+ T cells sorted from blood. The receptor was isolated from a woman aged 18-30 years in good health. The rearrangement uses TRBV6-2 or TRBV6-3 and TRBJ1-5; D not certain. The CDR3, as DNA: TGTGCCAGCACCCAAGGTTCCGGGTTTCAGCCCCAGCATTTT. Its translation is CASTQGSGFQPQHF.